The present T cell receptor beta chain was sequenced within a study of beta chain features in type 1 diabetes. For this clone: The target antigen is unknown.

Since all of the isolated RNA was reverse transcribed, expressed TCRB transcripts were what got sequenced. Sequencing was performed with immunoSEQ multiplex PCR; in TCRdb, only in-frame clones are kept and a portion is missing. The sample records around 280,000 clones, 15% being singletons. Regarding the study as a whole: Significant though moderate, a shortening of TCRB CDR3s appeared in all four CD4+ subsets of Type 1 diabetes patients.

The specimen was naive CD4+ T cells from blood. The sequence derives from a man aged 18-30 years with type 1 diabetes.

CDR3: CASSEAEGPGLMNTEAFF. The CDR3 nucleotides are TGTGCCAGCAGTGAGGCGGAGGGGCCCGGCCTTATGAACACTGAAGCTTTCTTT. V is TRBV25-1 and J is TRBJ1-1; maybe TRBD1 (5 bases). Trimming removed 3 bases from V and 0 bases from J, with 20 bases in between. Per the germline V gene, CDR1 is MGHDK and CDR2 is SYGVNS. The CDR3 is 18 residues long.